This TCR beta chain was documented in a study of blood T cell repertoires in COVID-19. As regards this clone: Because the CDR3 is missing its conserved closing phenylalanine or tryptophan, this is likely a read error. The DNA is omitted, as the CDR3 cannot be located on it reliably, and the CDR3 follows TCRdb's listing.

Profiling relied on immunoSEQ multiplex PCR, and the TCRdb table lists in-frame clones only, not all of them. The sample includes 150,000 to 200,000 clones, 70% to 80% of them seen just once. Germline CDR1 KGHDR, CDR2 SFDVKD. The CDR3 contains 9 residues when both ends are counted. The V and J genes are TRBV24-1 and TRBJ2-4; the table names TRBD1, a call not compared with the DNA. The receptor was isolated from a woman aged 60-75 years with COVID-19, enrolled during active disease. What was sequenced was peripheral blood. CDR3: CATSDRTTR.